The source of this T cell receptor beta chain is a study of T-cell memory formation after mild COVID-19. Using its own MiXCR run on the 5' RACE reads, TCRdb lists one record per CDR3 protein. In the table there are approximately 260,000 distinct CDR3 sequences, about a sixth of which are singletons. Per germline, CDR1 MNHNY and CDR2 SVGAGI (reference sequence). V was clipped by 6 bases and J by 7 bases, with 16 bases between them. The CDR3 runs 13 residues. This clonotype was seen a handful of times. This TCR was recovered from a man in his late teens or twenties who had mild COVID-19 (a few samples of this study predate the infection). Cell type and time point are not known. The sample taken for sequencing was PBMCs or a T cell subset sorted from them (not recorded which). The chain has TRBV6-6 and TRBJ2-7; TRBD2 is a possible D gene (6 bases). The chain's CDR3 is CASSALDGREQYF. DNA for the CDR3: TGTGCCAGCAGCGCCCTGGATGGGAGGGAGCAGTACTTC.